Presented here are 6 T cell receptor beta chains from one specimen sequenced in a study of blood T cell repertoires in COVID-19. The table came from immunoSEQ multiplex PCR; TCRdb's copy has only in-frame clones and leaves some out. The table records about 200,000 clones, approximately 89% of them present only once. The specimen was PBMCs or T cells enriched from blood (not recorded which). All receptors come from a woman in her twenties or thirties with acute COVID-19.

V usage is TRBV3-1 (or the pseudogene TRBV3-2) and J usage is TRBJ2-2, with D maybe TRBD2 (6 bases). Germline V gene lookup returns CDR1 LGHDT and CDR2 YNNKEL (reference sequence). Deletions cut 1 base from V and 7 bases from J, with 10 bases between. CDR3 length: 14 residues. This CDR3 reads CASSQAPEGGELFF. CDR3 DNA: TGTGCCAGCAGCCAAGCCCCGGAGGGCGGGGAGCTGTTTTTT.

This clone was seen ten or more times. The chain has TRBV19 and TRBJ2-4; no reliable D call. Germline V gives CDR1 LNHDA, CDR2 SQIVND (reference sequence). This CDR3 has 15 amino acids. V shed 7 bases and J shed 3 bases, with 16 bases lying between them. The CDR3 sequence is CASTTTDFGKNIQYF. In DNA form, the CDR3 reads TGTGCCAGTACGACGACTGACTTCGGCAAAAACATTCAGTACTTC.

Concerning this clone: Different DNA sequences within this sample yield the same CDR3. This CDR3 reads CASSEGLEQYF. In DNA, the CDR3 is TGTGCCAGCAGTGAAGGGCTCGAGCAGTACTTC. The chain uses TRBV25-1 and TRBJ2-7; D is undetermined. Trimming removed 2 bases at V and 6 bases at J, with 5 bases between. The CDR3 spans 11 residues. Per germline, CDR1 MGHDK and CDR2 SYGVNS.

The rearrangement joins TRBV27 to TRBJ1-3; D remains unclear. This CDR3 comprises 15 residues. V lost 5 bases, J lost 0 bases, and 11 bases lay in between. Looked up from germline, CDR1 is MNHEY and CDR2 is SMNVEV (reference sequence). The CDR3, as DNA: TGTGCCAGCAGTACTGGACGGGACTCTGGAAACACCATATATTTT. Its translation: CASSTGRDSGNTIYF.

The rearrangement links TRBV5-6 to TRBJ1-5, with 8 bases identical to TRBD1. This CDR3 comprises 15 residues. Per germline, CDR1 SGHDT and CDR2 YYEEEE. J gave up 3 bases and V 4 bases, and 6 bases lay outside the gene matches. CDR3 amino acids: CASSRRTGPNQPQHF. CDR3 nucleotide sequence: TGTGCCAGCAGCCGTCGGACAGGGCCCAATCAGCCCCAGCATTTT.

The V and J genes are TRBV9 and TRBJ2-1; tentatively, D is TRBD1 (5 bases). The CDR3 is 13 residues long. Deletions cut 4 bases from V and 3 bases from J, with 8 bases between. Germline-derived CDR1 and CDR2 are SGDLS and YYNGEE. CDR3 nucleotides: TGTGCCAGCAGCCCAGGGATCTACAATGAGCAGTTCTTC. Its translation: CASSPGIYNEQFF. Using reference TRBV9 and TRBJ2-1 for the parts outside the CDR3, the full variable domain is DSGVTQTPKHLITATGQRVTLRCSPRSGDLSVYWYQQSLDQGLQFLIQYYNGEERAKGNILERFSAQQFPDLHSELNLSSLELGDSALYFCASSPGIYNEQFFGPGTRLTVL.